The present T cell receptor beta chain was sequenced within a study of blood T cell repertoires in COVID-19. Study-wide context: Both acute and convalescent COVID-19 samples were obtained from the United States, Italy and Spain. PBMCs, B-cell-depleted T cells, or T cells were the source of the cDNA or gDNA that made up the material.

In germline, CDR1 is GTSNPN, CDR2 SVGIG (reference sequence). The CDR3 has 13 amino acids. Trimming took 2 bases from V and 2 from J, leaving 9 bases between them. Method: immunoSEQ multiplex PCR; TCRdb's copy keeps in-frame clones and lacks some. The sample shows under 200,000 clones, around 82% of them seen only once. The table lists this clone with a few counts. This sequence was found in a man in his fifties or sixties who had recovered from COVID-19. Sequences were obtained from peripheral blood. The rearrangement links TRBV30 to TRBJ2-5, with D perhaps matching TRBD1 (6 bases). In nucleotides, the CDR3 is TGTGCCTGGAGTCGAAGGGGGCAAGAGACCCAGTACTTC. Translating it yields CAWSRRGQETQYF. Using reference TRBV30 and TRBJ2-5 for the parts outside the CDR3, the full variable domain is SQTIHQWPATLVQPVGSPLSLECTVEGTSNPNLYWYRQAAGRGLQLLFYSVGIGQISSEVPQNLSASRPQDRQFILSSKKLLLSDSGFYLCAWSRRGQETQYFGPGTRLLVL.